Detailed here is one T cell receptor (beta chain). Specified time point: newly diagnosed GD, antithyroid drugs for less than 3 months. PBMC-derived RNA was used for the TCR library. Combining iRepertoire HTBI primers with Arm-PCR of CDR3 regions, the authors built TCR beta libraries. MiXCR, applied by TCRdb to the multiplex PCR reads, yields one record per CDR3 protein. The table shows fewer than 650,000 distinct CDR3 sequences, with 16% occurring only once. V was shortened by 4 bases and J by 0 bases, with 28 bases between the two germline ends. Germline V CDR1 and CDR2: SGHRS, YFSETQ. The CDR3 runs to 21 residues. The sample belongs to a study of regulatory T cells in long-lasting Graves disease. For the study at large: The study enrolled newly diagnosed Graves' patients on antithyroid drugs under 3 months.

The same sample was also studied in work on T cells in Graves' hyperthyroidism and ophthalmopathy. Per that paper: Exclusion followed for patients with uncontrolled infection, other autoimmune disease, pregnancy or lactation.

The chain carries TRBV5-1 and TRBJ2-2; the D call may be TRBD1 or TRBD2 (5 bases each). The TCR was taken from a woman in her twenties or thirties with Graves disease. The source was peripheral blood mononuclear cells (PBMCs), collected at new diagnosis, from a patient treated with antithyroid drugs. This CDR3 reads CASSMRTRADPVRANTGELFF. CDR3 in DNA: TGCGCCAGCAGCATGCGGACACGAGCGGATCCGGTGAGGGCGAACACCGGGGAGCTGTTTTTT.